Described below is a single TCR beta chain sequence and its context. These data are taken from a study of blood T cell repertoires in COVID-19. Study as a whole: Sites across the United States, Italy and Spain contributed samples from acute and convalescent COVID-19.

Which cohort a participant joined came from the clinical history participants gave. In the source study's methods: The assay estimated nucleated cells by amplifying reference gene primers. Clones were sequenced by immunoSEQ multiplex PCR, and TCRdb holds only the in-frame ones, with some missing. Clonal size and the V and J genes are those of that table, whereas D and trimming came from the DNA. The sample records 400,000 to 450,000 clones, approximately 92% being singletons. The CDR3 spans 13 residues. The V gene end was trimmed by 7 bases and the J gene end by 6 bases; junction bases not matched to a gene: 7. Germline V lookup: CDR1 WSHSY, CDR2 SAAADI.

The J gene is TRBJ2-7, the V gene TRBV10-2; 9 bases map to TRBD2. Sequencing was carried out using PBMCs or T cells enriched from blood (not recorded which). The clonotype was recovered from a man between 25 and 39 years old who had recovered from COVID-19. The CDR3 nucleotides are TGCGCCAGCACCCCGGGACTAGCATCCGAGCAGTACTTC. Translated: CASTPGLASEQYF.